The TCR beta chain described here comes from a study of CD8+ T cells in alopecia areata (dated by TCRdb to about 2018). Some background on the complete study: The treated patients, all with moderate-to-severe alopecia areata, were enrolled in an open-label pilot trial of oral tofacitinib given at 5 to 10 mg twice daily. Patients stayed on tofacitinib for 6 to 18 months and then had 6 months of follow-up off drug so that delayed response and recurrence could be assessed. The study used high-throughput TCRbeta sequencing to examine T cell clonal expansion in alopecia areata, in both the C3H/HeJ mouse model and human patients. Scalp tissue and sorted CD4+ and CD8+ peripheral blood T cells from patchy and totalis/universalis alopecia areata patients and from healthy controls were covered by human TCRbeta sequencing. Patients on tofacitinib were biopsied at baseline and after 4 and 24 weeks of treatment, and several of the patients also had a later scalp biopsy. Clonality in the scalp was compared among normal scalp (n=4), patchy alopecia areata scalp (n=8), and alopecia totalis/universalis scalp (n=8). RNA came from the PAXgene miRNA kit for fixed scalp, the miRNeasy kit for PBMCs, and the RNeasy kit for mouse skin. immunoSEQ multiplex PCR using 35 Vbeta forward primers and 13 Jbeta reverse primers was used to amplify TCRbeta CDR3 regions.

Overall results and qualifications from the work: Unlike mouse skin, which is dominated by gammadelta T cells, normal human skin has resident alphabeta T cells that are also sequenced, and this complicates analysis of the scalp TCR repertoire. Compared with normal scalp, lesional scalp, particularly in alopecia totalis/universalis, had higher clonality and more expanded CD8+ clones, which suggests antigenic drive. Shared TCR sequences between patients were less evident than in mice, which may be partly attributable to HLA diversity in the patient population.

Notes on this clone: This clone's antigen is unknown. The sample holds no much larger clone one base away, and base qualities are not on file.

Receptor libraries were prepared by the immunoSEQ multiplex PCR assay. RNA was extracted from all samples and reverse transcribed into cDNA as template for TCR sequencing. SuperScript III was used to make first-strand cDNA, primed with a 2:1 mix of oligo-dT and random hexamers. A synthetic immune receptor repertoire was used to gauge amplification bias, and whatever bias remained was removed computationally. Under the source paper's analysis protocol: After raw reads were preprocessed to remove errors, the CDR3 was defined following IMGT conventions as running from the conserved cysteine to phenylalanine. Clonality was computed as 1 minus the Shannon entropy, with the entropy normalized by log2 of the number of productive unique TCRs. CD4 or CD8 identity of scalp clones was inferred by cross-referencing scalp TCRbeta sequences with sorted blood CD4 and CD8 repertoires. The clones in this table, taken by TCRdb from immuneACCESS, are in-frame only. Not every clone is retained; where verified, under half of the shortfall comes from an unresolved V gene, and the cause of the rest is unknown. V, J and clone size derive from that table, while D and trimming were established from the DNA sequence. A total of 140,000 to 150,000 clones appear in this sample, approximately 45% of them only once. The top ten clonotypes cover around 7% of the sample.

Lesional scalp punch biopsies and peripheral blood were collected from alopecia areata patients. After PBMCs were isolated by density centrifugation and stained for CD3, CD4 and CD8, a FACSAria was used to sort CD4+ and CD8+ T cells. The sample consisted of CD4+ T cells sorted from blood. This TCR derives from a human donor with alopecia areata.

The CDR3 has the sequence CASSSDGNYGYTF. At the DNA level, the sequence is TGTGCCAGCAGCTCAGACGGAAACTATGGCTACACCTTC. Recombination joined TRBV6-6 with TRBJ1-2, with the D gene too uncertain to name. Trimming costs V 6 bases and J 2 bases, and their ends lie 10 bases apart. Its CDR3 holds 13 amino acids, cysteine through phenylalanine. Only CDR3 DNA remains: 39 bases, in frame from the first base. Via the germline V gene (reference sequence), CDR1 is MNHNY and CDR2 SVGAGI.